Below, one T cell receptor (beta chain) is given with its context. PBMCs were not maintained or expanded in culture before analysis. The record originates from a study of neoadjuvant anti-PD-1 for oral cavity cancer. Study details: Around day 43, patients without progression received a fourth nivolumab dose before surgery.

Measured with immunoSEQ multiplex PCR; TCRdb has only the in-frame clones, and not every one. The sample contains roughly 15,000 clones, about 61% of which appear only once. This clonotype was sampled from a person aged 40 to 85 with oral cavity squamous cell carcinoma. The sequencing used PBMCs, collected before nivolumab (anti-PD-1) treatment.

CDR3 loop: CASSESSGSTEAFF. In DNA, the CDR3 is TGCGCCAGCAGTGAGTCCTCAGGAAGCACTGAAGCTTTCTTT. The V and J genes are TRBV10-2 and TRBJ1-1; the D is unclear. Germline V gene lookup returns CDR1 WSHSY and CDR2 SAAADI. The CDR3 consists of 14 residues. Trimming shortened V by 0 bases and J by 4 bases, and 9 bases separated the two germline ends.